A single sample is the source of the 22 T cell receptor beta chains below, sequenced in a study of cytomegalovirus exposure and HLA in healthy donors. Method: immunoSEQ multiplex PCR; TCRdb's copy keeps in-frame clones and lacks some. This table holds about 240,000 clones, approximately 86% found once. Specimen: PBMCs. The receptors shown here come from a woman in her twenties or thirties in good health and CMV-seropositive.

This chain joins TRBV6-5 and TRBJ1-1; no clear D gene. The CDR3 totals 15 residues. Per the germline V gene, CDR1 is MNHEY and CDR2 is SVGAGI. V lost 2 bases to trimming and J lost 6 bases, with 16 bases between them. CDR3 nucleotide sequence: TGTGCCAGCAGTTACCACCGCGGGATCTGGTCTGAAGCTTTCTTT. It encodes CASSYHRGIWSEAFF.

This chain links TRBV5-1 with TRBJ2-1; D gene ambiguous. The germline CDR1 and CDR2 sequences are SGHRS and YFSETQ. This CDR3 comprises 12 residues. Trimming took off 4 bases at V and 9 bases at J, with 11 bases between the two ends. CDR3: CASSPWSSEQFF. CDR3 sequence (DNA): TGCGCCAGCAGCCCCTGGTCCAGTGAGCAGTTCTTC.

CDR3 protein: CASSPADIGYTEAFF. The CDR3 DNA reads TGTGCCAGCTCACCGGCGGACATCGGCTACACTGAAGCTTTCTTT. The J gene is TRBJ1-1, the V gene TRBV18, with D possibly being TRBD1 (5 bases). The CDR3 runs 15 residues. Germline V CDR1 and CDR2: KGHSH, LQKENI. Deletions cut 3 bases from V and 3 bases from J, with 14 bases between.

This clone was found a few times. The genes are TRBV7-8 and TRBJ1-1; D may be TRBD1 (6 bases). CDR1 and CDR2 from the germline V gene are SGHVS and FQNEAQ. Trimming cost V 5 bases and J 5 bases, with 12 bases left between them. This CDR3 has 13 amino acids. In DNA form, the CDR3 reads TGTGCCAGCAGCCATGGACAGCGTACTGAAGCTTTCTTT. It is translated as CASSHGQRTEAFF.

This chain uses TRBV30 with TRBJ1-2, with 7 bases aligning to TRBD1. V shed 7 bases, J shed 4 bases, and the junction held 9 bases outside the gene matches. Germline V gene lookup returns CDR1 GTSNPN and CDR2 SVGIG (reference sequence). The CDR3 is 13 residues long. CDR3 sequence reads: CAYRQGRVYGYTF. The CDR3, as DNA: TGTGCCTACAGACAGGGACGGGTCTATGGCTACACCTTC.

A note on this clone: One junction end disagrees with the germline gene, perhaps due to a read error. V is TRBV27 and J is TRBJ1-1; 8 bases are a match to TRBD1. CDR3 length: 14 residues. Germline V gene sequence: CDR1 MNHEY, CDR2 SMNVEV (reference sequence). CDR3: CASSKPGGVSEAFF. CDR3 bases: TGTGCCAGCAGTAAACCAGGGGGCGTCTCTGAGGCTTTCTTT.

J is TRBJ1-2 and V is TRBV4-1; maybe TRBD1 (5 bases). V was pared by 1 base and J by 4 bases, with 19 bases between. CDR1 and CDR2 from the germline V gene are MGHRA and YSYEKL. The CDR3 length is 17 residues. CDR3 sequence (DNA): TGCGCCAGCAGCCAAGGAGCAGGTAGGGGAGGAGGCTATGGCTACACCTTC. This encodes CASSQGAGRGGGYGYTF.

This clone occurred once. The chain uses TRBV11-2 and TRBJ2-1, with 12 bases lining up with TRBD2. CDR1 is SGHAT, CDR2 FQNNGV, per germline. The CDR3 contains 17 residues. V was clipped by 5 bases and J by 5 bases; unmatched bases: 10. The CDR3 region is CASSKDPASGRDNEQFF. In DNA, the CDR3 is TGTGCCAGCAGCAAAGACCCCGCTAGCGGGAGGGACAATGAGCAGTTCTTC.

The rearrangement uses TRBV5-1 and TRBJ2-7; no clear D gene. Germline V lookup: CDR1 SGHRS, CDR2 YFSETQ. CDR3 length: 16 amino acids. Trimming shortened V by 0 bases and J by 0 bases, and 13 bases separated the two germline ends. The CDR3 sequence: CASSLVAGSGSYEQYF. The CDR3 region has the DNA TGCGCCAGCAGCTTGGTTGCAGGATCAGGCTCCTACGAGCAGTACTTC.

The chain has TRBV4-1 and TRBJ2-1, with D perhaps TRBD2 (6 bases). The ends were cut back, 1 base at V and 1 base at J, with 11 bases in the middle. The CDR3 loop spans 16 amino acids. Germline lookup yields CDR1 MGHRA and CDR2 YSYEKL. As DNA, the CDR3 is TGCGCCAGCAGCCAAGTGGAACGGGAGTCCTACAATGAGCAGTTCTTC. Its translation is CASSQVERESYNEQFF.

This clone has a single count. V gene TRBV7-8 combines with J gene TRBJ2-7; the match to TRBD2 covers 12 bases. CDR3 length: 15 residues. Germline CDR1 and CDR2: SGHVS and FQNEAQ. Trimming cost V 3 bases and J 5 bases; bases outside gene matches: 5. The CDR3 protein is CASSFRLAGANEQYF. CDR3 bases: TGTGCCAGCAGCTTCCGACTAGCGGGGGCCAACGAGCAGTACTTC.

The rearrangement joins TRBV5-1 to TRBJ2-7; 12 nucleotides match TRBD2. V shed 2 bases and J 3 bases; nucleotides not matched to a gene: 6. The CDR3 runs 16 residues. Germline V gene data show CDR1 as SGHRS and CDR2 as YFSETQ. CDR3 DNA: TGCGCCAGCAGCTTCCTAGCGGGGGGGTTGAACTACGAGCAGTACTTC. It codes for CASSFLAGGLNYEQYF.

A note on this clone: Other DNA sequences of this sample code for an identical CDR3. The chain joins TRBV13 to TRBJ1-2; perhaps TRBD1 as D (6 bases). Trimming removed 1 base at V and 5 bases at J, with 11 bases between. The CDR3 loop spans 14 amino acids. CDR1 is PRHDT and CDR2 is FYEKMQ in the germline V gene (reference sequence). The CDR3 is CASSLVQGTYGYTF. The CDR3 nucleotides read TGTGCCAGCAGCTTAGTACAGGGAACTTATGGCTACACCTTC.

V gene TRBV25-1 combines with J gene TRBJ1-1; TRBD1 aligns across 9 bases. In germline, CDR1 is MGHDK, CDR2 SYGVNS. There are 15 residues in the CDR3. V shed 2 bases and J 5 bases; nucleotides not matched to a gene: 6. In nucleotides, the CDR3 is TGTGCCAGCAGTGAAGTTGACAGGGGGAAGACTGAAGCTTTCTTT. Translation gives CASSEVDRGKTEAFF.

This chain joins TRBV28 and TRBJ2-1; D ambiguous. Germline V lookup: CDR1 MDHEN, CDR2 SYDVKM. The CDR3 is 11 residues long. V shed 3 bases and J shed 9 bases, with 6 bases lying between them. The CDR3 DNA sequence: TGTGCCAGCAGTTTGAGAAGTGAGCAGTTCTTC. Translating it yields CASSLRSEQFF.

The chain is built from TRBV11-3 and TRBJ2-2; weak D call: TRBD2 (6 bases). The V gene lost 5 bases and the J gene lost 4 bases, with 14 bases spanning the gap. The CDR3 runs to 15 residues. Germline CDR1 is SGHNT and CDR2 is YENEEA. The CDR3 region has the DNA TGTGCCAGCAGCCGTTCGGGGGTAGCCACCGGGGAGCTGTTTTTT. Its protein is CASSRSGVATGELFF. The full variable domain, with the rest looked up from reference TRBV11-3 and TRBJ2-2, is EAGVVQSPRYKIIEKKQPVAFWCNPISGHNTLYWYLQNLGQGPELLIRYENEEAVDDSQLPKDRFSAERLKGVDSTLKIQPAELGDSAVYLCASSRSGVATGELFFGEGSRLTVL.

V is TRBV27 and J is TRBJ1-2, with TRBD1 identical over 10 bases. There are 15 residues in the CDR3. The germline V gene encodes CDR1 MNHEY and CDR2 SMNVEV (reference sequence). V shed 5 bases, J shed 4 bases, and the junction held 7 bases outside the gene matches. The CDR3 protein is CASSPGQGVTYGYTF. In nucleotides, the CDR3 is TGTGCCAGCAGTCCAGGACAGGGGGTGACCTATGGCTACACCTTC.

The chain joins TRBV5-1 to TRBJ2-7; 9 bases align to TRBD2. The germline CDR1 and CDR2 sequences are SGHRS and YFSETQ. This CDR3 is 15 amino acids long. Trimming removed 1 base from V and 5 bases from J; junction bases left unmatched: 7. Here the CDR3 reads CASSLFLAGIDEQYF. In DNA form, the CDR3 reads TGCGCCAGCAGCTTGTTTCTAGCGGGAATCGACGAGCAGTACTTC.

The chain is built from TRBV25-1 and TRBJ2-2, with no clear D. V was shortened by 0 bases and J by 3 bases, with 8 bases between the two germline ends. Germline V gene data show CDR1 as MGHDK and CDR2 as SYGVNS. This CDR3 has 15 amino acids. The CDR3 region has the DNA TGTGCCAGCAGTGAATATTACATACACACCGGGGAGCTGTTTTTT. Amino acids: CASSEYYIHTGELFF.

The chain employs TRBV29-1 and TRBJ2-7, with no clear D. This CDR3 has 12 residues. Germline V gives CDR1 SQVTM, CDR2 ANQGSEA. Trimming took 5 bases from V and 0 from J, leaving 8 bases between them. The DNA of the CDR3 is TGCAGCGTTAGAACAGCCTCCTACGAGCAGTACTTC. The encoded protein is CSVRTASYEQYF.

The chain combines TRBV5-1 with TRBJ1-5, with D unclear. Deletions cut 8 bases from V and 4 bases from J, with 13 bases between. The CDR3 runs to 13 residues. From germline, CDR1 is SGHRS and CDR2 YFSETQ. The CDR3 here is CASAEDPNQPQHF. The DNA of the CDR3 is TGCGCCAGTGCGGAGGACCCGAATCAGCCCCAGCATTTT.

Details on this clone: A much larger clone is a single base away; this may be a read error. J is TRBJ1-2 and V is TRBV7-6; the D is unclear. The V end lost 2 bases, the J end lost 1 base, and 5 bases lay between the germline ends. There are 13 residues in the CDR3. Germline CDR1 is SGHVS and CDR2 is FNYEAQ. CDR3 nucleotides: TGTGCCAGCAGCTTAAACAGTAACTATGGCTACACCTTC. The encoded protein is CASSLNSNYGYTF.